Each of the 27 T cell receptor beta chains below was sequenced from the same sample in a study of regulatory T cells in long-lasting Graves disease. For TCR beta, libraries came from iRepertoire HTBI primers and Arm-PCR of CDR3 regions. TCRdb itself ran the multiplex PCR reads through MiXCR, one entry per CDR3 protein. The table has roughly 350,000 distinct CDR3 sequences, 16% seen once; the top ten hold roughly 29%. As for time point: newly diagnosed GD, antithyroid drugs for less than 3 months. PBMC RNA was the source of the TCR library. This sample was also put to use in a study of T cells in Graves' hyperthyroidism and ophthalmopathy.

The sequences come from peripheral blood mononuclear cells (PBMCs), collected at new diagnosis, from a patient treated with antithyroid drugs. The receptors originated from a man aged 40-49 years with Graves disease.

The table lists this clonotype with many counts. The V and J genes are TRBV6-2 or TRBV6-3 and TRBJ2-3; no clear D gene. This CDR3 region has 12 residues. V dropped 2 bases and J dropped 8 bases, with 8 bases sitting between them. Germline assignment: CDR1 MNHEY and CDR2 SVGEGT. The CDR3 reads CASSYAAVTQYF. The CDR3 region has the DNA TGTGCCAGCAGTTACGCAGCAGTTACGCAGTATTTT.

Only a few counts were recorded for this clonotype. This may be a read error, as it is one base from a much larger clone. This chain joins TRBV6-2 or TRBV6-3 and TRBJ2-7; 7 bases align to TRBD2. The CDR3 contains 12 residues. Germline assignment: CDR1 MNHEY and CDR2 SVGEGT. This CDR3 reads CAGSWDYYEQYF. The DNA for the CDR3 is TGTGCCGGCAGTTGGGACTACTACGAGCAGTACTTC.

The genes are TRBV7-2 and TRBJ1-5; D might be TRBD1 (5 bases). Germline loops: CDR1 SGHTA, CDR2 FQGNSA. The CDR3 spans 13 residues. Trimming cost V 4 bases and J 6 bases, with 10 bases left between them. The DNA of the CDR3 is TGTGCCAGCAGCTCTCAGGGTCTTCAGCCCCAGCATTTT. Its protein product is CASSSQGLQPQHF.

This clonotype was seen repeatedly, ten times or more. The rearrangement joins TRBV5-1 to TRBJ2-3; the D call may be TRBD1 or TRBD2 (5 bases each). CDR3 length equals 16 residues. Germline V lookup: CDR1 SGHRS, CDR2 YFSETQ. V lost 4 bases and J 0 bases, leaving 15 bases between the germline ends. The CDR3 sequence: CASSGTGRTSTDTQYF. CDR3 nucleotides: TGCGCCAGCAGCGGGACGGGAAGAACTAGCACAGATACGCAGTATTTT.

This clonotype was seen repeatedly, ten times or more. V and J are TRBV6-1 and TRBJ2-7; the match to TRBD1 covers 10 bases. This CDR3 spans 14 amino acids. Per germline, CDR1 MNHNS and CDR2 SASEGT. Unmatched junction bases numbered 5, after V lost 7 bases and J lost 2 bases. This CDR3 is CASTSGQGPYEQYF. CDR3 bases: TGTGCCAGCACCTCGGGACAGGGGCCCTACGAGCAGTACTTC.

This clonotype was picked up a small number of times. The J gene is TRBJ1-6, the V gene TRBV9; D unresolved. Germline-derived CDR1 and CDR2 are SGDLS and YYNGEE. CDR3 length equals 15 residues. V lost 0 bases, J lost 5 bases, and 9 bases lay in between. The CDR3 coding sequence is TGTGCCAGCAGCGTAGGTTCTCAGAATAATTCACCCCTCCACTTT. Its protein is CASSVGSQNNSPLHF.

This clonotype was observed many times. The chain joins TRBV6-2 or TRBV6-3 to TRBJ2-2; D is uncertain. Germline assignment: CDR1 MNHEY and CDR2 SVGEGT. The CDR3 loop spans 15 amino acids. The V end lost 6 bases, the J end lost 0 bases, and 11 bases lay between the germline ends. The CDR3 loop is CASSNGITNTGELFF. Written as DNA, the CDR3 is TGTGCCAGCAGCAACGGAATTACGAACACCGGGGAGCTGTTTTTT.

This clonotype was seen many times. The chain couples TRBV5-1 to TRBJ2-5; D might be TRBD1 (5 bases). The CDR3 is made up of 15 amino acids. Germline CDR1 and CDR2: SGHRS and YFSETQ. V was trimmed by 1 base and J by 1 base, leaving 11 bases between them. CDR3 coding DNA: TGCGCCAGCAGCTTGTGGGGCAGGGTCCAAGAGACCCAGTACTTC. Its protein is CASSLWGRVQETQYF.

Ten or more counts support this clonotype. The genes are TRBV29-1 and TRBJ1-5, with D tentatively TRBD1 (6 bases). Germline assignment: CDR1 SQVTM and CDR2 ANQGSEA. The CDR3 loop spans 12 amino acids. V was cut by 7 bases and J by 4 bases, with 11 bases left in between. The CDR3 reads CSAGQLNQPQHF. The CDR3 nucleotides read TGCAGCGCTGGACAGTTAAATCAGCCCCAGCATTTT.

This clonotype was seen ten or more times. This sequence joins TRBV30 and TRBJ1-2, with D perhaps TRBD1 (5 bases). V lost 1 base to trimming and J lost 1 base, with 10 bases between them. The CDR3 totals 14 residues. The V gene's germline CDR1 is GTSNPN and CDR2 SVGIG (reference sequence). The CDR3 bases are TGTGCCTGGAGTGCTCTGGGGGTTAACTATGGCTACACCTTC. It encodes CAWSALGVNYGYTF.

The table lists this clonotype with many counts. The rearrangement uses TRBV12-3 or TRBV12-4 and TRBJ1-5; D is ambiguous. Deletions cut 6 bases from V and 2 bases from J, with 17 bases between. The CDR3 has 16 residues. The DNA for the CDR3 is TGTGCCAGCAGCCCCCGGGGTAATCGTCGCAATCAGCCCCAGCATTTT. Amino acid sequence: CASSPRGNRRNQPQHF.

Points on this clonotype: It is likely a read error: a sequence one base away is far more abundant. V gene TRBV7-9 combines with J gene TRBJ2-7, with D perhaps being TRBD1 or TRBD2 (5 bases each). The CDR3 length is 15 residues. CDR1 and CDR2 (germline): SEHNR, FQNEAQ (reference sequence). V was pared by 6 bases and J by 2 bases, with 17 bases between. The CDR3 loop is CASSSLPGATYEQYF. CDR3 nucleotide sequence: TGTGCCAGCAGTTCACTTCCCGGGGCCACCTACGAGCAGTACTTC.

There are a few counts of this clonotype. The chain links TRBV20-1 to TRBJ2-3; tentative D call: TRBD1 (5 bases). The germline CDR1 and CDR2 sequences are DFQATT and SNEGSKA (reference sequence). The V gene lost 7 bases and the J gene lost 6 bases, with 11 bases spanning the gap. The CDR3 runs 11 residues. DNA of the CDR3: TGCAGTGAGGGGTCCGGGGATACGCAGTATTTT. Translated, it gives CSEGSGDTQYF.

The table lists this clonotype with many counts. This chain links TRBV20-1 with TRBJ2-3; D may be TRBD2 (5 bases). The CDR3 loop spans 15 amino acids. Germline CDR1 DFQATT, CDR2 SNEGSKA (reference sequence). Trimming pared 0 bases from V and 0 bases from J, leaving 10 bases between. The CDR3 loop reads CSARDFWTSTDTQYF. The CDR3 coding sequence is TGCAGTGCTAGAGATTTCTGGACTAGCACAGATACGCAGTATTTT.

In the case of this clonotype: A far bigger clonotype differs at one base, so this is likely a read error. The chain couples TRBV7-2 to TRBJ2-5; unclear D gene. There are 13 residues in the CDR3. The V gene's germline CDR1 is SGHTA and CDR2 FQGNSA. Trimming left V 4 bases short and J 2 bases short, with 8 bases between. CDR3 sequence: CASSSETQETQYF. CDR3 nucleotides: TGTGCCAGCAGCTCCGAGACTCAAGAGACCCAGTACTTC.

In this sample, this clonotype turned up many times. V gene TRBV7-2 combines with J gene TRBJ2-7; TRBD2 aligns across 7 bases. From germline, CDR1 is SGHTA and CDR2 FQGNSA. The CDR3 contains 18 residues. Unmatched junction bases numbered 14, after V lost 1 base and J lost 2 bases. CDR3 loop: CASSLEVWLAVNPYEQYF. The CDR3, as DNA: TGTGCCAGCAGCTTAGAGGTTTGGCTAGCGGTAAATCCCTACGAGCAGTACTTC. The full variable domain, with the rest looked up from reference TRBV7-2 and TRBJ2-7, is GAGVSQSPSNKVTEKGKDVELRCDPISGHTALYWYRQSLGQGLEFLIYFQGNSAPDKSGLPSDRFSAERTGGSVSTLTIQRTQQEDSAVYLCASSLEVWLAVNPYEQYFGPGTRLTVT.

This clonotype was counted a few times. This chain uses TRBV18 with TRBJ2-4; D is uncertain. Germline CDR1 reads KGHSH; CDR2 reads LQKENI. The length of the CDR3 is 17 residues. Trimming shortened V by 3 bases and J by 3 bases, and 18 bases separated the two germline ends. The CDR3 DNA follows: TGTGCCAGCTCACCTACGATGCTCGACGGGCTCAAAAACATTCAGTACTTC. As protein: CASSPTMLDGLKNIQYF.

This clonotype was picked up many times. The chain uses TRBV4-1 and TRBJ1-2; D is unresolved. The length of the CDR3 is 15 residues. Germline lookup yields CDR1 MGHRA and CDR2 YSYEKL. Between the trimmed V and J ends, which lost 2 bases and 7 bases, there was a span of 17 bases. The CDR3 reads CASSQSGRTLSGYTF. The CDR3 nucleotides are TGCGCCAGCAGCCAATCCGGACGGACCCTCAGTGGCTACACCTTC.

This clonotype occurred a few times. This chain connects TRBV2 to TRBJ1-4, with a weak D call TRBD1 (6 bases). Germline CDR1 reads SNHLY; CDR2 reads FYNNEI. CDR3 length: 13 amino acids. V lost 7 bases, J lost 4 bases, and 10 bases lay in between. The CDR3 protein is CASKRGGNEKLFF. The CDR3 coding sequence is TGTGCCAGCAAACGAGGGGGTAATGAAAAACTGTTTTTT.

This clonotype was counted many times. The CDR3 sequence: CASSEASTDTQYF. CDR3 coding DNA: TGCGCCAGCTCAGAGGCTAGCACAGATACGCAGTATTTT. This chain connects TRBV5-1 to TRBJ2-3; D gene unclear. V was shortened by 7 bases and J by 0 bases, with 9 bases between the two germline ends. The CDR3 runs to 13 residues. Per germline, CDR1 SGHRS and CDR2 YFSETQ.

This clonotype was counted many times. The CDR3: CASSPQARTTEQYF. CDR3 coding DNA: TGTGCCAGCAGCCCGCAGGCAAGGACTACGGAGCAGTACTTC. The chain has TRBV11-1 and TRBJ2-7; weak D call: TRBD2 (6 bases). The CDR3 extends over 14 amino acids. Germline CDR1 is SGHAT and CDR2 is FQDESV (reference sequence). Trimming pared 5 bases from V and 7 bases from J, leaving 18 bases between.

This clonotype was seen repeatedly, ten times or more. This chain joins TRBV20-1 and TRBJ1-3; TRBD1 agrees at 8 bases. With 6 bases clipped from V and 0 bases from J, the junction kept 4 bases outside the gene matches. Germline V gene sequence: CDR1 DFQATT, CDR2 SNEGSKA (reference sequence). There are 14 residues in the CDR3. As DNA, the CDR3 is TGCAGTGCATGGACAGGGAACTCTGGAAACACCATATATTTT. Translated: CSAWTGNSGNTIYF.

A remark on this clonotype: An end of the junction does not agree with germline; a read error may underlie this. V gene TRBV15 combines with J gene TRBJ2-5; a weak D match, TRBD1 (6 bases). In germline, CDR1 is LNHNV, CDR2 YYDKDF (reference sequence). CDR3 length equals 13 residues. CDR3 in amino acids: CATVVVLGGRNHF. As DNA, the CDR3 is TGTGCCACCGTCGTTGTTTTAGGGGGACGCAACCACTTC.

This clonotype was recorded a few times. This chain connects TRBV7-9 to TRBJ1-1, with D possibly being TRBD1 (5 bases). Germline lookup yields CDR1 SEHNR and CDR2 FQNEAQ (reference sequence). V lost 2 bases, J lost 5 bases, and 9 bases lay in between. The CDR3 runs 13 residues. The CDR3 spells CASSLMTATEAFF. For the CDR3, the DNA is TGTGCCAGCAGCTTAATGACAGCAACTGAAGCTTTCTTT.

The sample holds one count of this clonotype. This rearrangement joins TRBV7-2 to TRBJ2-1, with 9 bases matching TRBD2. Germline trimming cut 0 bases from V and 9 bases from J; bases unmatched to any gene: 9. Germline assignment: CDR1 SGHTA and CDR2 FQGNSA. The CDR3 length is 16 residues. CDR3 DNA sequence: TGTGCCAGCAGCTTAGCGGCGGGGGGGGGGCCCGCTGAGCAGTTCTTC. It is translated as CASSLAAGGGPAEQFF.

This clonotype appeared many times. This chain joins TRBV3-1 and TRBJ2-3; the match to TRBD2 covers 11 bases. After removal of 3 bases from V and 4 bases from J, the junction contained 6 bases not matched to a gene. There are 16 residues in the CDR3. The V gene's germline CDR1 is LGHDT and CDR2 YNNKEL (reference sequence). This chain's CDR3 is CASSQYTSGGSDTQYF. CDR3 DNA sequence: TGTGCCAGCAGCCAGTACACTAGCGGGGGTTCAGATACGCAGTATTTT.

The rearrangement joins TRBV30 to TRBJ2-3; D uncertain. Germline V gene lookup returns CDR1 GTSNPN and CDR2 SVGIG (reference sequence). This CDR3 has 15 amino acids. Trimming cost V 0 bases and J 4 bases, with 14 bases left between them. This CDR3 is CAWSVPGSGADTQYF. CDR3 bases: TGTGCCTGGAGTGTACCCGGCTCTGGGGCAGATACGCAGTATTTT.